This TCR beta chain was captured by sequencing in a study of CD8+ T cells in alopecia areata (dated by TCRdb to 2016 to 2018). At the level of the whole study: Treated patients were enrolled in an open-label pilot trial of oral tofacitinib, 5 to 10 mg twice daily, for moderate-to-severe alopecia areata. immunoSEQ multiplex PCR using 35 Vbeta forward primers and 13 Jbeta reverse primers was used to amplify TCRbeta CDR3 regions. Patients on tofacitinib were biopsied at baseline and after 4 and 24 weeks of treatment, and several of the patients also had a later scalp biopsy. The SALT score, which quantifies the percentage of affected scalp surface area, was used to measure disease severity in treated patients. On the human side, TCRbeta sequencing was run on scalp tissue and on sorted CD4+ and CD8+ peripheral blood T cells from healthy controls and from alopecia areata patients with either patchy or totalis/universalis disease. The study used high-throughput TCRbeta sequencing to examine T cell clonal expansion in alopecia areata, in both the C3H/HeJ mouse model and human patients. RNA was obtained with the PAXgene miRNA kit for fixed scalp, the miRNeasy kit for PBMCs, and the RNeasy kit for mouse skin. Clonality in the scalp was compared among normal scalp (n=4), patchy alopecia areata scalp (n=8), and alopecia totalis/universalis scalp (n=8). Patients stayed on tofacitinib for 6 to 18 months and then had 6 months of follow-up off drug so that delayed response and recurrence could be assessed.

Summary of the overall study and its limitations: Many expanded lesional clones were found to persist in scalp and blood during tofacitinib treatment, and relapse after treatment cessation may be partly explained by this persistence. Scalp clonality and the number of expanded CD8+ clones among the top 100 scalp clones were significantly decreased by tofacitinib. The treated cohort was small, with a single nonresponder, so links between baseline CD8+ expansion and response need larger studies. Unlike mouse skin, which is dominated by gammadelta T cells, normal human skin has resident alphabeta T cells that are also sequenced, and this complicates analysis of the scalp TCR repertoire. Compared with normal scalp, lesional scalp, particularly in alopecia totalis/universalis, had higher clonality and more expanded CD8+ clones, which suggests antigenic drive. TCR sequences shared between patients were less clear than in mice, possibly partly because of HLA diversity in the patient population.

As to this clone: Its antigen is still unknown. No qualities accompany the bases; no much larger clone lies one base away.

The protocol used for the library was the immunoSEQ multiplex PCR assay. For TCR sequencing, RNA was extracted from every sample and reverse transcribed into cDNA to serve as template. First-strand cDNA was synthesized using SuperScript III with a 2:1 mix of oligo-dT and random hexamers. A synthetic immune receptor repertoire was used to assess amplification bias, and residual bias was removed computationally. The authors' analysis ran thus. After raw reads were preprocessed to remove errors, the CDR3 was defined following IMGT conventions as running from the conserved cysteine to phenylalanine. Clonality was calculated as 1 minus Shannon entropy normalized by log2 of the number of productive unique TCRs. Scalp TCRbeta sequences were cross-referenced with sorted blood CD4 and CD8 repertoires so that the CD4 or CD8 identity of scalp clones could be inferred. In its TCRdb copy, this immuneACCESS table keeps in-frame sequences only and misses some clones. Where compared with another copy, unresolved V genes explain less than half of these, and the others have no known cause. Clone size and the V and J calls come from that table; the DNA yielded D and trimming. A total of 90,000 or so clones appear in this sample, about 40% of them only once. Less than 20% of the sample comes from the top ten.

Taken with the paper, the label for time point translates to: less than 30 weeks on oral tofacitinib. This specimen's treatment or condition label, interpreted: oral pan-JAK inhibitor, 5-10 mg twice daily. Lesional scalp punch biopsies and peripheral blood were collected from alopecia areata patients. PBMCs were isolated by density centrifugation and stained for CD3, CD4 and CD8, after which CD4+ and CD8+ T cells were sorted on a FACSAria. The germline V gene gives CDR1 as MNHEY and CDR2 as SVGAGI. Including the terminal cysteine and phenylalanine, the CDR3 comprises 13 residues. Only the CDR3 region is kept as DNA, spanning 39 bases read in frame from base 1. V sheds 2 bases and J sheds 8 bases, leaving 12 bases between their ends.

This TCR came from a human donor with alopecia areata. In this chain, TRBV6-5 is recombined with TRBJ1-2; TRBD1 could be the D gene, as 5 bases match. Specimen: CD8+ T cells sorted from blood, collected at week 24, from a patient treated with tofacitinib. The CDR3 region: CASSYEAGRGYTF. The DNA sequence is TGTGCCAGCAGTTACGAGGCAGGGAGAGGCTACACCTTC.